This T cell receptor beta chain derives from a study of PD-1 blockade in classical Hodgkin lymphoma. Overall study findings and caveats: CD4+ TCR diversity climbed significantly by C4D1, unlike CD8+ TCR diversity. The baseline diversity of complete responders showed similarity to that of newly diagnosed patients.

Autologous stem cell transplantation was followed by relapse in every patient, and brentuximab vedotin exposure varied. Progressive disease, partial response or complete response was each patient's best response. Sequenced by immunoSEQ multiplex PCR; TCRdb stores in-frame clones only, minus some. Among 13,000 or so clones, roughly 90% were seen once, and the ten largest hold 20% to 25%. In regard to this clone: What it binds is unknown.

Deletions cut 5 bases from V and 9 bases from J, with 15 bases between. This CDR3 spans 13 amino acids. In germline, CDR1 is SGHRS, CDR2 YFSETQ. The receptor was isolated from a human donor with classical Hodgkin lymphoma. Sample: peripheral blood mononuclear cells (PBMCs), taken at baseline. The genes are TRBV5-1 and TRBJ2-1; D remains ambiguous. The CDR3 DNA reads TGCGCCAGCAGAGACTCCCCTACTGGTGAGCAGTTCTTC. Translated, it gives CASRDSPTGEQFF.